The 20 T cell receptor beta chains below come from one sample, sequenced in a study of CXCR3 chemokines and chemotherapy response in bladder cancer (dated by TCRdb to 2022 to 2024). Receptors were amplified or captured by PCR. Sequencing relied on an Illumina HiSeq 2500. The raw public reads went through TCRdb reprocessing: fastp at Q25, MiXCR clone calling, in-frame beta chains kept. Entries are consolidated by CDR3 protein sequence, retaining the most common genes and DNA. Counted in this sample were more than 7,000 distinct CDR3 sequences; roughly 13% of them appeared once. The ten top clones hold 16% of the sample. Sampling was conducted from a patient whose treatment included neoadjuvant chemotherapy. The receptors here all came from a human donor with bladder cancer that responded to neoadjuvant chemotherapy.

This chain joins TRBV19 and TRBJ2-7, with 10 positions matching TRBD1. Trimming cost V 4 bases and J 3 bases; bases outside gene matches: 6. CDR1 LNHDA and CDR2 SQIVND come from the germline V gene (reference sequence). The CDR3 covers 15 residues. The CDR3 DNA reads as TGTGCCAGTAGTAAAGAATGGACAGGGGGCTACGAGCAGTACTTC. The encoded protein is CASSKEWTGGYEQYF.

By share, this clonotype ranks as medium-sized. The chain employs TRBV7-2 and TRBJ2-3; maybe TRBD2 (7 bases). Germline values: CDR1 SGHTA, CDR2 FQGNSA. The CDR3 spans 15 residues. The germline V and J ends were trimmed by 2 bases and 5 bases, with 14 bases remaining between them. The CDR3 is CASSLRGGGVDTQYF. CDR3 DNA: TGTGCCAGCAGCTTACGGGGAGGGGGGGTAGATACGCAGTATTTT.

This clonotype has only a few counts. J is TRBJ2-2 and V is TRBV5-4; 12 nucleotides line up with TRBD1. The junction had 6 bases not matched to a gene; V was cut back by 3 bases and J by 6 bases. The length of the CDR3 is 16 residues. Germline V gene sequence: CDR1 SGHNT, CDR2 YYREEE (reference sequence). The CDR3 sequence: CASSSPGQGAPGELFF. The CDR3 DNA sequence: TGTGCCAGCAGCTCACCGGGACAGGGGGCTCCCGGGGAGCTGTTTTTT.

There are many counts of this clonotype. V and J are TRBV18 and TRBJ2-7; D is possibly TRBD1 (6 bases). V lost 2 bases and J lost 5, with 13 bases in between. Germline CDR1 KGHSH, CDR2 LQKENI. The CDR3 extends over 14 amino acids. CDR3 amino acids: CASSPRQGSDEQYF. CDR3 bases: TGTGCCAGCTCACCAAGGCAGGGGAGCGACGAGCAGTACTTC.

The chain couples TRBV29-1 to TRBJ1-4; D is unclear. CDR1 and CDR2 (germline): SQVTM, ANQGSEA. This CDR3 region has 12 residues. Between the trimmed V and J ends, which lost 5 bases and 8 bases, there was a span of 12 bases. Written as DNA, the CDR3 is TGCAGCGTTTATGGGGTAGAGGAAAAACTGTTTTTT. Amino acids: CSVYGVEEKLFF.

This clonotype was counted between two and nine times. A far bigger clonotype differs at one base, so this is likely a read error. The chain links TRBV6-1 to TRBJ1-2; 8 bases align to TRBD1. Germline loops: CDR1 MNHNS, CDR2 SASEGT. This CDR3 contains 14 residues. V dropped 3 bases and J dropped 3; count of bases not matched to a gene: 3. The DNA of the CDR3 is TGTGCCAGCAGTGACGGACAGGGCCACTATGGCTACACCTTC. This sequence encodes CASSDGQGHYGYTF.

The table lists this clonotype with many counts. V and J are TRBV11-2 and TRBJ2-1; 7 positions agree with TRBD2. The V gene's germline CDR1 is SGHAT and CDR2 FQNNGV. J was trimmed by 4 bases and V by 4 bases; bases with no gene match: 10. The CDR3 length is 16 residues. CDR3 sequence reads: CASSSEGWGLYNEQFF. CDR3 coding DNA: TGTGCCAGCAGCTCAGAGGGGTGGGGACTATACAATGAGCAGTTCTTC.

This clonotype qualifies as large (0.1 to 1%). V is TRBV19 and J is TRBJ1-2; D not resolved. Trimming took off 3 bases at V and 6 bases at J, with 14 bases between the two ends. This CDR3 region has 14 residues. In germline, CDR1 is LNHDA, CDR2 SQIVND (reference sequence). The CDR3 coding sequence is TGTGCCAGTAGTATTGACCTACTCACCCATGGCTACACCTTC. Its protein is CASSIDLLTHGYTF.

This clonotype has at least ten counts. The rearrangement joins TRBV6-5 to TRBJ1-6, with 10 bases identical to TRBD1. Germline V CDR1 and CDR2: MNHEY, SVGAGI. V shed 6 bases and J 1 base; nucleotides not matched to a gene: 9. This CDR3 comprises 18 residues. This chain's CDR3 is CASSRLPGQGSYNSPLHF. The CDR3 nucleotides read TGTGCCAGCAGCCGACTTCCGGGACAGGGGTCCTATAATTCACCCCTCCACTTT.

In its sample, this clonotype is medium-sized. The chain is built from TRBV10-3 and TRBJ2-7; 11 bases agree with TRBD1. Germline assignment: CDR1 ENHRY and CDR2 SYGVKD. This CDR3 spans 13 amino acids. V lost 6 bases and J lost 5; bases outside the gene matches: 3. CDR3 residues: CAIRRDRGNEQYF. The CDR3 region has the DNA TGTGCCATCAGGAGGGACAGGGGGAACGAGCAGTACTTC.

The table lists this clonotype with many counts. Here the CDR3 reads CASSSDGQGQQPQHF. As DNA, the CDR3 is TGTGCCAGCAGTTCCGATGGACAGGGGCAACAGCCCCAGCATTTT. The gene calls are TRBV6-6 and TRBJ1-5; TRBD1 matches at 9 bases. The ends lost 4 bases at V and 7 bases at J; junction bases unmatched: 8. Germline values: CDR1 MNHNY, CDR2 SVGAGI (reference sequence). This CDR3 has 15 residues.

By share of the sample, this clonotype is medium-sized. CDR3 DNA sequence: TGTGCCTGGAGGACCGGGCAGGCCCAGGGACCCCTCCACTTT. This encodes CAWRTGQAQGPLHF. The V gene is TRBV30, the J gene TRBJ1-6; maybe TRBD1 (5 bases). Trimming shortened V by 3 bases and J by 12 bases, and 18 bases separated the two germline ends. The germline CDR1 and CDR2 sequences are GTSNPN and SVGIG (reference sequence). The CDR3 is 14 amino acids. Filled out from reference TRBV30 and TRBJ1-6, the complete variable domain reads SQTIHQWPATLVQPVGSPLSLECTVEGTSNPNLYWYRQAAGRGLQLLFYSVGIGQISSEVPQNLSASRPQDRQFILSSKKLLLSDSGFYLCAWRTGQAQGPLHFGNGTRLTVT.

Sample share makes this clonotype medium-sized. This chain connects TRBV7-2 to TRBJ1-2; 10 bases map to TRBD1. Trimming at V came to 2 bases and at J to 7 bases, leaving 7 bases not matched to a gene. Germline CDR1 reads SGHTA; CDR2 reads FQGNSA. This CDR3 is 15 amino acids long. DNA for the CDR3: TGTGCCAGCAGCTTATCGGTTGGGACAGGGGTTGGCTACACCTTC. Translating it yields CASSLSVGTGVGYTF.

By sample share, this clonotype is medium-sized. The chain links TRBV29-1 to TRBJ1-2; a weak D match, TRBD1 (5 bases). The CDR3 contains 16 residues. The ends were cut back, 2 bases at V and 6 bases at J, with 22 bases in the middle. CDR1 is SQVTM and CDR2 is ANQGSEA in the germline V gene. The CDR3 sequence: CSVEWAGRPSRDGYTF. CDR3 sequence (DNA): TGCAGCGTTGAATGGGCAGGGCGTCCCTCCAGGGATGGCTACACCTTC.

This clonotype was recorded many times. The V and J genes are TRBV7-2 and TRBJ2-1; no reliable D call. There are 14 residues in the CDR3. The germline gives CDR1 SGHTA, CDR2 FQGNSA. Trimming left V 8 bases short and J 3 bases short, with 14 bases between. The CDR3 loop reads CASALDGHYNEQFF. The CDR3, as DNA: TGTGCCAGCGCCCTGGACGGGCACTACAATGAGCAGTTCTTC.

This clonotype was recorded at least ten times. The chain links TRBV30 to TRBJ2-2; 7 bases match TRBD1. V lost 3 bases and J lost 4; bases outside the gene matches: 5. The CDR3 sequence is 14 residues long. Germline CDR1 and CDR2: GTSNPN and SVGIG (reference sequence). CDR3 loop: CAWSRDSPTGELFF. CDR3 DNA sequence: TGTGCCTGGAGCCGGGACAGTCCCACCGGGGAGCTGTTTTTT.

The chain joins TRBV5-6 to TRBJ2-2, with 9 nucleotides matching TRBD1. This CDR3 region has 15 residues. In germline, CDR1 is SGHDT, CDR2 YYEEEE. Germline trimming cut 4 bases from V and 6 bases from J; bases unmatched to any gene: 7. The DNA of the CDR3 is TGTGCCAGCAGCCGGAACAGGGGGCGAGCCGGGGAGCTGTTTTTT. Its protein is CASSRNRGRAGELFF.

This clonotype was detected many times. The CDR3 here is CASSPGLSNEQFF. Here the CDR3 DNA reads TGTGCCAGCTCACCTGGACTTTCCAATGAGCAGTTCTTC. V usage is TRBV18 and J usage is TRBJ2-1, with a tentative D call TRBD2 (5 bases). The germline gives CDR1 KGHSH, CDR2 LQKENI. With 3 bases removed from V and 6 bases from J, the gap between germline ends came to 9 bases. The CDR3 covers 13 residues. Together with reference TRBV18 and TRBJ2-1, the CDR3 gives the full variable domain: NAGVMQNPRHLVRRRGQEARLRCSPMKGHSHVYWYRQLPEEGLKFMVYLQKENIIDESGMPKERFSAEFPKEGPSILRIQQVVRGDSAAYFCASSPGLSNEQFFGPGTRLTVL.

This clonotype was counted at least ten times. The chain couples TRBV19 to TRBJ1-5; 8 nucleotides match TRBD1. J lost 5 bases, V lost 7 bases, and 16 bases had no gene match. Germline V gives CDR1 LNHDA, CDR2 SQIVND (reference sequence). The CDR3 runs 17 residues. The CDR3 region is CASTTSGGAGSYQPQHF. Written as DNA, the CDR3 is TGTGCCAGTACCACCTCAGGGGGCGCGGGAAGTTATCAGCCCCAGCATTTT.

There are many counts of this clonotype. This chain links TRBV30 with TRBJ1-4; no reliable D call. CDR1 and CDR2 (germline): GTSNPN, SVGIG (reference sequence). Trimming took 1 base from V and 5 from J, leaving 11 bases between them. The CDR3 spans 14 residues. The CDR3 DNA reads TGTGCCTGGAGTGCGACGGCCCAAAATGAAAAACTGTTTTTT. Translation gives CAWSATAQNEKLFF.